Below, 27 T cell receptor beta chains from the same sample are listed, as sequenced in a study of monozygotic twins with inflammatory bowel disease. TCRdb re-called the 5' RACE reads and shows each CDR3 protein once, DNA omitted. This table holds roughly 90,000 distinct CDR3 sequences. Sequencing was performed on blood. Receptors originate from a human donor with ulcerative colitis or Crohn's disease, or a healthy co-twin of an affected twin (not recorded which).

The gene calls are TRBV24-1 and TRBJ1-2. The CDR3 has 11 amino acids. Germline-derived CDR1 and CDR2 are KGHDR and SFDVKD. The CDR3 sequence: CATSDTYGYTF.

The chain couples TRBV3-1 to TRBJ2-5. This CDR3 has 13 residues. CDR1 is LGHDT and CDR2 is YNNKEL in the germline V gene (reference sequence). This chain's CDR3 is CASSQRTRETQYF.

This chain connects TRBV28 to TRBJ2-1. Germline-derived CDR1 and CDR2 are MDHEN and SYDVKM. CDR3 size: 11 residues. This chain's CDR3 is CATSTDNEQFF.

This chain connects TRBV5-1 to TRBJ1-2; TCRdb's D call, TRBD1, is unchecked because there is no DNA. The CDR3 length is 14 residues. Germline loops: CDR1 SGHRS, CDR2 YFSETQ. The CDR3 spells CASNTGTGTYGYTF.

The J gene is TRBJ1-4, the V gene TRBV4-2; as DNA is missing, the TRBD1 call by TCRdb cannot be tested. Germline assignment: CDR1 LGHNA and CDR2 YNFKEQ. The CDR3 consists of 13 residues. The chain's CDR3 is CASRRGGNEKLFF.

The chain recombines TRBV12-3 or TRBV12-4 with TRBJ1-1; TCRdb's D call of TRBD1 is untestable without DNA. There are 13 residues in the CDR3. The CDR3 is CASWGAMNTEAFF.

The chain employs TRBV5-4 and TRBJ2-5; TCRdb designates TRBD2, a call that cannot be tested without DNA. Germline V gene lookup returns CDR1 SGHNT and CDR2 YYREEE (reference sequence). The CDR3 is made up of 13 amino acids. CDR3 loop: CASSLDAGETQYF.

The rearrangement links TRBV6-7 to TRBJ2-5. TRBV6-7 is classed as an ORF, of uncertain function. There are 11 residues in the CDR3. CDR3: CASSQKETQYF.

The chain couples TRBV2 to TRBJ1-6; TCRdb's D call, TRBD1, is unchecked because there is no DNA. In germline, CDR1 is SNHLY, CDR2 FYNNEI. The CDR3 runs to 17 residues. CDR3 protein: CASSVWVDLTLDSPLHF.

The chain joins TRBV2 to TRBJ2-1; TCRdb returns TRBD2, unconfirmable since there is no DNA. This CDR3 spans 12 amino acids. Germline loops: CDR1 SNHLY, CDR2 FYNNEI. The CDR3 loop is CASRRAHNEQFF.

The chain is built from TRBV6-1 and TRBJ1-6. Germline CDR1 MNHNS, CDR2 SASEGT. This CDR3 has 14 amino acids. This CDR3 is CASSDGHRGSPLHF.

The genes are TRBV7-8 and TRBJ1-2; TCRdb returns TRBD1, unconfirmable since there is no DNA. The germline V gene has CDR1 SGHVS and CDR2 FQNEAQ. The CDR3 totals 15 residues. CDR3 protein: CASSFGGAGNYGYTF.

The chain has TRBV12-5 and TRBJ1-1. The CDR3 is 15 residues long. The germline V gene has CDR1 LGHNT and CDR2 FRNRAP. The CDR3 loop is CASGLFPNREAEAFF.

The J gene is TRBJ1-1, the V gene TRBV5-6; the TRBD1 assignment by TCRdb is unverifiable without DNA. Germline V gives CDR1 SGHDT, CDR2 YYEEEE. This CDR3 has 16 amino acids. The chain's CDR3 is CASSLLSGALWTEAFF.

CDR3 in amino acids: CASSFRDPHTDTQYF. The V call is TRBV7-8, the J call TRBJ2-3; the D call of TRBD1 rests on TCRdb alone, since no DNA is present to check it. This CDR3 is 15 amino acids long. The V gene's germline CDR1 is SGHVS and CDR2 FQNEAQ. Full variable domain (outside the CDR3, taken from reference TRBV7-8 and TRBJ2-3): GAGVSQSPRYKVAKRGQDVALRCDPISGHVSLFWYQQALGQGPEFLTYFQNEAQLDKSGLPSDRFFAERPEGSVSTLKIQRTQQEDSAVYLCASSFRDPHTDTQYFGPGTRLTVL.

The chain uses TRBV12-3 or TRBV12-4 and TRBJ1-5. CDR3 length: 13 residues. The CDR3 sequence: CASSSVSNQPQHF.

The chain's CDR3 is CASSPPSGTSPYF. This sequence joins TRBV12-3 or TRBV12-4 and TRBJ2-3; without DNA, the TCRdb call of TRBD2 cannot be checked. The CDR3 consists of 13 residues.

V usage is TRBV5-6 and J usage is TRBJ1-5; checking the TCRdb D call of TRBD1 is not possible without DNA. From germline, CDR1 is SGHDT and CDR2 YYEEEE. CDR3 length: 15 amino acids. The CDR3 sequence is CASSYSRGQYQPQHF.

The J gene is TRBJ2-2, the V gene TRBV5-1; absent DNA, TCRdb's TRBD1 call cannot be checked. This CDR3 has 16 residues. The germline V gene has CDR1 SGHRS and CDR2 YFSETQ. This CDR3 reads CASSLAAGANTGELFF.

The V call is TRBV7-2, the J call TRBJ2-3; the TRBD2 assignment by TCRdb is unverifiable without DNA. This CDR3 is built from 16 residues. Germline CDR1 reads SGHTA; CDR2 reads FQGNSA. CDR3 loop: CASSRTSGGAWDTQYF.

The chain combines TRBV7-9 with TRBJ2-7; TCRdb lists TRBD1, though no DNA is available to test this call. CDR1 is SEHNR, CDR2 FQNEAQ, per germline (reference sequence). The CDR3 is 14 amino acids. CDR3 residues: CASSWGQGAYEQYF.

The chain links TRBV10-3 to TRBJ2-7; without DNA, the TCRdb call of TRBD2 cannot be checked. The germline gives CDR1 ENHRY, CDR2 SYGVKD. The CDR3 length is 15 residues. The chain's CDR3 is CAIRNSSGGPLEQYF.

The gene calls are TRBV5-1 and TRBJ1-2; TCRdb's D call, TRBD1, is unchecked because there is no DNA. This CDR3 is built from 13 residues. Per the germline V gene, CDR1 is SGHRS and CDR2 is YFSETQ. This CDR3 reads CATAGQGDYGYTF.

The V gene is TRBV5-1, the J gene TRBJ1-2; the D call of TRBD1 rests on TCRdb alone, since no DNA is present to check it. This CDR3 has 15 amino acids. Germline V gene sequence: CDR1 SGHRS, CDR2 YFSETQ. The CDR3 is CASSRDDRRNYGYTF.

The CDR3 spells CASIRDRRIGGSGELFF. The chain has TRBV5-5 and TRBJ2-2; the D gene TCRdb calls, TRBD1, cannot be checked with no DNA. Germline values: CDR1 SGHKS, CDR2 YYEKEE (reference sequence). The CDR3 extends over 17 amino acids.

The rearrangement uses TRBV20-1 and TRBJ2-7; TCRdb reports TRBD2, a call that lacks DNA to check it against. CDR3 size: 15 residues. The germline V gene encodes CDR1 DFQATT and CDR2 SNEGSKA (reference sequence). The CDR3 region is CSAPRDLGTPYEQYF.

The chain recombines TRBV5-1 with TRBJ1-4; the TCRdb D gene call, TRBD1, has no DNA to confirm it. Germline assignment: CDR1 SGHRS and CDR2 YFSETQ. The CDR3 runs 11 residues. The CDR3 loop is CASEEGGKLFF.